The clone carrying this T cell receptor (beta chain) was seen repeatedly, ten times or more. The antigen is unknown. The source of the sample is a study of early T cells in non-severe SARS-CoV-2 infection. Across the whole study: Chains were unpaired, as sequencing was done on bulk RNA from unsorted whole blood.

Study-level findings and limits: A preference for anti-spike CD8 responses marked VDJdb matching, which missed private and CD4 specificities.

Individual cDNA molecules received unique molecular identifiers. TCRdb reprocessed the 5' RACE reads via MiXCR and lists one record per CDR3 protein. This sample has nearly 90,000 distinct CDR3 sequences, with 14% found just once. CDR1 is MNHEY, CDR2 SVGAGI, per germline. This CDR3 comprises 13 residues. Trimming removed 8 bases from V and 5 bases from J; junction bases left unmatched: 2. The clonotype comes from an adult who was a healthcare worker with PCR-confirmed SARS-CoV-2 infection or an uninfected control (not recorded which). The sample consisted of whole blood. This chain uses TRBV6-5 with TRBJ2-3; TRBD1 agrees at 12 bases. As DNA, the CDR3 is TGTGCCAGCCGGGACAGGGGGCAAGATACGCAGTATTTT. It encodes CASRDRGQDTQYF.